The entry below describes one TCR beta chain. What it recognizes is unknown. It was at deep level that the assay was run. The method was immunoSEQ multiplex PCR; TCRdb's version includes in-frame clones alone and lacks a portion of them. This sample carries 1,500,000 or so clones, approximately 97% of them seen once, and the ten largest clones take over 1%. This entry belongs to a study of shared clonotypes between healthy human individuals. The CDR3 loop spans 14 amino acids. Germline assignment: CDR1 GTSNPN and CDR2 SVGIG (reference sequence). Trimming left V 4 bases short and J 2 bases short, with 12 bases between. General study results and limits: Clonotype sharing across a few donors was observed for roughly 5% of naive CD4 clonotypes.

The sample comprised naive CD4+ T cells sorted from blood. Stated subset: CD45RA+ positively selected. The chain uses TRBV30 and TRBJ1-5; D is unresolved. The TCR comes from a young man in good health. The CDR3 region has the DNA TGTGCCTGGACTCGGGGAGTAGGCAATCAGCCCCAGCATTTT. Its protein is CAWTRGVGNQPQHF.